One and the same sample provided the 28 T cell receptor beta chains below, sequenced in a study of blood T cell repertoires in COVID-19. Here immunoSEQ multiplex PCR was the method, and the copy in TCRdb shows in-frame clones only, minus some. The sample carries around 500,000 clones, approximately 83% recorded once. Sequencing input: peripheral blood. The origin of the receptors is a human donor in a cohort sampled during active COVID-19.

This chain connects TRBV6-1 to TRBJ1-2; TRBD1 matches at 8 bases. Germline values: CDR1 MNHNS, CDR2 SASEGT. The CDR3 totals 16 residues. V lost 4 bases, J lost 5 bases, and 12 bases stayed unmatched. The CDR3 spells CASSAFGQGLSYGYTF. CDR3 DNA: TGTGCCAGCAGTGCCTTCGGACAGGGATTATCGTATGGCTACACCTTC.

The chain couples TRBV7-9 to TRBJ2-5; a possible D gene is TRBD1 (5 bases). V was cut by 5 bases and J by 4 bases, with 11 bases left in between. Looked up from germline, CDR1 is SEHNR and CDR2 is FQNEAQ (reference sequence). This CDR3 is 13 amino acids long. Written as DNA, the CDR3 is TGTGCCAGCAGCCTAGGTCAGGGAGAGACCCAGTACTTC. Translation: CASSLGQGETQYF.

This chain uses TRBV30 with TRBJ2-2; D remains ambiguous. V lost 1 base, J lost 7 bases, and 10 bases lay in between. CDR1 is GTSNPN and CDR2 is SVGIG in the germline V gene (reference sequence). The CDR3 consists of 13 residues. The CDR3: CAWSGQVNGELFF. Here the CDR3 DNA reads TGTGCCTGGAGTGGGCAGGTAAACGGGGAGCTGTTTTTT.

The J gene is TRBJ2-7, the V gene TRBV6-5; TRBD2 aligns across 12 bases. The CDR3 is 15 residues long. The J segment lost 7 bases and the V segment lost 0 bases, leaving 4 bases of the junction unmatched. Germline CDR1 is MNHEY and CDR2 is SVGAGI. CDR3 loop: CASSYSRLAGEEQYF. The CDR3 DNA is TGTGCCAGCAGTTACTCGAGACTAGCGGGAGAAGAGCAGTACTTC.

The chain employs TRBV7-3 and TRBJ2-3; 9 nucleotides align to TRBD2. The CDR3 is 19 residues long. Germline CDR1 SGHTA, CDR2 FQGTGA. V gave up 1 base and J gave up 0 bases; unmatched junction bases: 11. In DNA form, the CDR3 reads TGTGCCAGCAGCTTAAAACCCCGGGCGGGAGGGCCGAGCACAGATACGCAGTATTTT. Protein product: CASSLKPRAGGPSTDTQYF.

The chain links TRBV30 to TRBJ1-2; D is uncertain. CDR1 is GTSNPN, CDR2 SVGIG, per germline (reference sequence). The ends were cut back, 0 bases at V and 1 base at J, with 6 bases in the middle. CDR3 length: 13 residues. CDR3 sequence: CAWSVLSNYGYTF. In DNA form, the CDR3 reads TGTGCCTGGAGTGTACTGAGTAACTATGGCTACACCTTC. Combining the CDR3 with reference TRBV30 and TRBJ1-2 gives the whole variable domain SQTIHQWPATLVQPVGSPLSLECTVEGTSNPNLYWYRQAAGRGLQLLFYSVGIGQISSEVPQNLSASRPQDRQFILSSKKLLLSDSGFYLCAWSVLSNYGYTFGSGTRLTVV.

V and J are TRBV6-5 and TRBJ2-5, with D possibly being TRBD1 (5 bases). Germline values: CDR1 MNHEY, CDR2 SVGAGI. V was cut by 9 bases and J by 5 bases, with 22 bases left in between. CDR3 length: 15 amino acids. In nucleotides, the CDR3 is TGTGCCAGTCCCCCGAAAAGGTTTGCAGGGGAGACCCAGTACTTC. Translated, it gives CASPPKRFAGETQYF.

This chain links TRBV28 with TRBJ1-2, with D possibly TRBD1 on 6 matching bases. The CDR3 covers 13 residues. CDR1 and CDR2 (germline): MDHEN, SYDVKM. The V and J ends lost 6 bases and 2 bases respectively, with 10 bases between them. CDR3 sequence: CASRADSNYGYTF. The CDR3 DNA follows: TGTGCCAGCAGGGCGGACAGCAACTATGGCTACACCTTC.

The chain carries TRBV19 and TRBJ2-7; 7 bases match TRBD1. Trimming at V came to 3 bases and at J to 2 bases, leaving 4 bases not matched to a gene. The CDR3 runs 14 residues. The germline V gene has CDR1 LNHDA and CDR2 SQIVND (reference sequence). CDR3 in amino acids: CASSIRDRPYEQYF. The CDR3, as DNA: TGTGCCAGTAGTATCCGGGACAGACCCTACGAGCAGTACTTC.

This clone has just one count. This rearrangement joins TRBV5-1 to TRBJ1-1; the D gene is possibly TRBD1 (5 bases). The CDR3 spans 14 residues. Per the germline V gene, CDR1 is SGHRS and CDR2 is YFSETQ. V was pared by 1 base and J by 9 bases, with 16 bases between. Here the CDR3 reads CASSLRQGGSKAFF. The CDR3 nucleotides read TGCGCCAGCAGCTTGAGGCAGGGAGGAAGTAAAGCTTTCTTT.

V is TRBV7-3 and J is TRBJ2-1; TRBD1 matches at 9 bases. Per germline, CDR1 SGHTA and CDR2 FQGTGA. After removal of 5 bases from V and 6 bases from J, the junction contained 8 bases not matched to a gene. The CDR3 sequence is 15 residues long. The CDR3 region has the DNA TGTGCCAGCAGCCCCTCGGGACAGGGTCTCAATGAGCAGTTCTTC. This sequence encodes CASSPSGQGLNEQFF.

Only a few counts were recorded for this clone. CDR3 sequence reads: CASSLDRIPTDTQYF. The CDR3 coding sequence is TGTGCCAGCAGTCTCGACAGGATCCCCACAGATACGCAGTATTTT. This rearrangement joins TRBV2 to TRBJ2-3, with a weak D call TRBD1 (6 bases). Germline V gene sequence: CDR1 SNHLY, CDR2 FYNNEI. V was cut by 5 bases and J by 2 bases, with 14 bases left in between. This CDR3 region has 15 residues.

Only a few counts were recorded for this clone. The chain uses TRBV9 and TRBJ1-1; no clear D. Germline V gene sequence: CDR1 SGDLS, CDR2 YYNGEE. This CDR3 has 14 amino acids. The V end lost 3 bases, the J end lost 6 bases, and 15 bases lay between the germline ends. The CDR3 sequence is CASSAQVGVAEAFF. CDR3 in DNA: TGTGCCAGCAGCGCTCAGGTGGGAGTGGCTGAAGCTTTCTTT.

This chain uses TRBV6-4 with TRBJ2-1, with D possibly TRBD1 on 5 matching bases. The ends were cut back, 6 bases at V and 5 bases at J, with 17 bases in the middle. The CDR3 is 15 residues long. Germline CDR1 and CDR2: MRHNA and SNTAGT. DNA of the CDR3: TGTGCCAGCAGGAACCCCCACGGACATAACAATGAGCAGTTCTTC. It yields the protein CASRNPHGHNNEQFF.

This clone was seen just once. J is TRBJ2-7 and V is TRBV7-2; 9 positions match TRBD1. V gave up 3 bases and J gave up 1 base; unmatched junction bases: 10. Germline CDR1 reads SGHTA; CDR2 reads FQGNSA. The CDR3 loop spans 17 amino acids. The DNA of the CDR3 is TGTGCCAGCAGCTTCATTGCCTGGGACAGGGCTTCCTACGAGCAGTACTTC. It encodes CASSFIAWDRASYEQYF.

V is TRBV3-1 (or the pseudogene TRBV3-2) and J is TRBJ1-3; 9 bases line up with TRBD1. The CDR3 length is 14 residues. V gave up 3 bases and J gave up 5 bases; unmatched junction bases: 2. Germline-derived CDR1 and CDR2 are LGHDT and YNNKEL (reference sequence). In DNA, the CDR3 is TGTGCCAGCAGCCAGGGACAGGGTAGAAACACCATATATTTT. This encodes CASSQGQGRNTIYF.

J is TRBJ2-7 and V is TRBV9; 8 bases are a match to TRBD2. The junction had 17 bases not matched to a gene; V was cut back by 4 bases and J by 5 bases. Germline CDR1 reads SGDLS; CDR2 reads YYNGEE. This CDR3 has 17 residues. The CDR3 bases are TGTGCCAGCAGCTCGAAAGGGGTCGGGACTAGAGTTAACGAGCAGTACTTC. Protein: CASSSKGVGTRVNEQYF.

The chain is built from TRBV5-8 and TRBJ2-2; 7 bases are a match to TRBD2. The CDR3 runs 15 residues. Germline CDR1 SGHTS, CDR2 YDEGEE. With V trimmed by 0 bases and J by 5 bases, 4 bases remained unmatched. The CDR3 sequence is CASSLVRGETGELFF. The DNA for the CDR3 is TGTGCCAGCAGCTTGGTTCGGGGGGAGACCGGGGAGCTGTTTTTT. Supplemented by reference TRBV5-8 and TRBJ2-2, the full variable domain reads EAGVTQSPTHLIKTRGQQATLRCSPISGHTSVYWYQQALGLGLQFLLWYDEGEERNRGNFPPRFSGRQFPNYSSELNVNALELEDSALYLCASSLVRGETGELFFGEGSRLTVL.

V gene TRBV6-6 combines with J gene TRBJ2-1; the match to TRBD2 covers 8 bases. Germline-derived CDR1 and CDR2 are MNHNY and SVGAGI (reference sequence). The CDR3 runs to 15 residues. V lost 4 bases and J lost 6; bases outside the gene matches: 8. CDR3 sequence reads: CASSLDGRAGNEQFF. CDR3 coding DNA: TGTGCCAGCAGTTTAGACGGGAGGGCTGGCAATGAGCAGTTCTTC.

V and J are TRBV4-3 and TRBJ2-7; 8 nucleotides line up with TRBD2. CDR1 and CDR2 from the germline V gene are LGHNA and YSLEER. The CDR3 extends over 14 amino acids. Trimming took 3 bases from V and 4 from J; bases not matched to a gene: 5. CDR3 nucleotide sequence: TGCGCCAGCAGCCACTCCGGGACTAGTTACGAGCAGTACTTC. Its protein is CASSHSGTSYEQYF.

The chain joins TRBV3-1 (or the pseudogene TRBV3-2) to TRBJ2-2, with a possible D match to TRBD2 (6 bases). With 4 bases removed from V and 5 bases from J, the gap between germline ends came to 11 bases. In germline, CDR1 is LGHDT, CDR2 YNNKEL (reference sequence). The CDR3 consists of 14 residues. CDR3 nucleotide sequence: TGTGCCAGCAGCCCCTACCGGGAGACCGGGGAGCTGTTTTTT. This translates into CASSPYRETGELFF.

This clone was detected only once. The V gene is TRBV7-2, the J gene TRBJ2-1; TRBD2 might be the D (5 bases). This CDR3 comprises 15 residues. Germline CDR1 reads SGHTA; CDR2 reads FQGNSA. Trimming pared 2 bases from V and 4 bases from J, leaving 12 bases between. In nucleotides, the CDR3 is TGTGCCAGCAGCTTAAAGAGCGGAGTGTACAATGAGCAGTTCTTC. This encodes CASSLKSGVYNEQFF.

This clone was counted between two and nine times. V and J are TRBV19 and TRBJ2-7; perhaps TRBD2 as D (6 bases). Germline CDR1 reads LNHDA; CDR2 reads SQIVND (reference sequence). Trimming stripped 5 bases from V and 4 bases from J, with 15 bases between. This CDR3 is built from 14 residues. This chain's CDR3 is CASSPGTPGYEQYF. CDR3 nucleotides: TGTGCCAGTAGTCCTGGGACTCCCGGTTACGAGCAGTACTTC. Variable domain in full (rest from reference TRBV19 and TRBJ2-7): DGGITQSPKYLFRKEGQNVTLSCEQNLNHDAMYWYRQDPGQGLRLIYYSQIVNDFQKGDIAEGYSVSREKKESFPLTVTSAQKNPTAFYLCASSPGTPGYEQYFGPGTRLTVT.

The CDR3 here is CASSQGTGRTEAFF. Here the CDR3 DNA reads TGCGCCAGCAGCCAAGGGACAGGAAGGACTGAAGCTTTCTTT. The chain carries TRBV4-1 and TRBJ1-1; 7 bases map to TRBD1. The germline CDR1 and CDR2 sequences are MGHRA and YSYEKL. V gave up 1 base and J gave up 5 bases; unmatched junction bases: 4. The CDR3 sequence is 14 residues long.

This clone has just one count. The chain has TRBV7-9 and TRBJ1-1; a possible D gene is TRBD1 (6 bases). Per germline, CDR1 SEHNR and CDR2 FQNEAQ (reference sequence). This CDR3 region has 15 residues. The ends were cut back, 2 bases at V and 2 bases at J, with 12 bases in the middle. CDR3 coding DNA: TGTGCCAGCAGCTTAATGGGGGCGATCAACACTGAAGCTTTCTTT. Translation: CASSLMGAINTEAFF.

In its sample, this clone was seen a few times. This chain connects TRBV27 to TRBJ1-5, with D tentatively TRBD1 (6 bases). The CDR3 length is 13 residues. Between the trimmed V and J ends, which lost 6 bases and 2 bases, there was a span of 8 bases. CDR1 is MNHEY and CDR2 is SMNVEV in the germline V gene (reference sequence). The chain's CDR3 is CASRTGRNQPQHF. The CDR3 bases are TGTGCCAGCAGGACAGGACGCAATCAGCCCCAGCATTTT.

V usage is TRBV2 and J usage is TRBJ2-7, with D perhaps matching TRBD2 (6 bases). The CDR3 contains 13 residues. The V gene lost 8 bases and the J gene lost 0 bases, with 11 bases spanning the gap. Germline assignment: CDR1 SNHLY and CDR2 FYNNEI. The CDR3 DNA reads TGTGCCAGCTCGGACGGGGGCTCCTACGAGCAGTACTTC. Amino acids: CASSDGGSYEQYF.

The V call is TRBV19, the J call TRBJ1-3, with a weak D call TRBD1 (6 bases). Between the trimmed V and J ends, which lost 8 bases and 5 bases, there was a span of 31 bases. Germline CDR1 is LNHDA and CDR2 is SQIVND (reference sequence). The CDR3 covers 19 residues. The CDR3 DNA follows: TGTGCCAGTCCCTACCTTTGGGGGGGCTTTCGCCAAACCCGAAACACCATATATTTT. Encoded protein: CASPYLWGGFRQTRNTIYF.